This entry lists 27 T cell receptor beta chains sequenced from one sample in a study of control samples from healthy donors and cancer patients. Here immunoSEQ multiplex PCR was the method, and the copy in TCRdb shows in-frame clones only, minus some. The table has approximately 210,000 clones, 91% seen once; the top ten hold approximately 2%. Sequenced: blood. Receptors were obtained from a man aged 30-40 years in good health.

The V and J genes are TRBV13 and TRBJ2-4; TRBD2 agrees at 11 bases. CDR1 is PRHDT and CDR2 is FYEKMQ in the germline V gene (reference sequence). J gave up 2 bases and V 5 bases, and 5 bases lay outside the gene matches. The CDR3 runs to 16 residues. CDR3 nucleotides: TGTGCCAGCAGCCTTAGACTAGCGGGAACCAAAAACATTCAGTACTTC. Translating gives CASSLRLAGTKNIQYF.

J is TRBJ2-1 and V is TRBV7-9, with TRBD2 identical over 7 bases. The CDR3 has 16 amino acids. CDR1 and CDR2 (germline): SEHNR, FQNEAQ (reference sequence). With V trimmed by 7 bases and J by 5 bases, 14 bases remained unmatched. The DNA of the CDR3 is TGTGCCAGCACCGATAGCTGGCGGGGGAGTGACAATGAGCAGTTCTTC. It translates to CASTDSWRGSDNEQFF.

This sequence joins TRBV5-4 and TRBJ2-1, with D perhaps TRBD2 (7 bases). Trimming pared 6 bases from V and 8 bases from J, leaving 24 bases between. Germline CDR1 is SGHNT and CDR2 is YYREEE (reference sequence). The CDR3 contains 16 residues. The CDR3 loop is CASNLGRGRGGDEQFF. The CDR3 coding sequence is TGTGCCAGCAACCTTGGCCGGGGAAGGGGGGGAGATGAGCAGTTCTTC.

This chain uses TRBV12-3 or TRBV12-4 with TRBJ2-3; D gene ambiguous. The CDR3 contains 13 residues. The V end lost 3 bases, the J end lost 5 bases, and 9 bases lay between the germline ends. The CDR3 loop reads CASSFGRRDTQYF. The CDR3 coding sequence is TGTGCCAGCAGTTTTGGCAGACGAGATACGCAGTATTTT.

The chain is built from TRBV9 and TRBJ1-4, with D unclear. CDR1 SGDLS and CDR2 YYNGEE come from the germline V gene. The CDR3 covers 13 residues. V was pared by 3 bases and J by 8 bases, with 11 bases between. This CDR3 reads CASSGAEREKLFF. CDR3 coding DNA: TGTGCCAGCAGCGGGGCAGAAAGAGAAAAACTGTTTTTT. The full variable domain, in which reference TRBV9 and TRBJ1-4 provide the parts outside the CDR3, is DSGVTQTPKHLITATGQRVTLRCSPRSGDLSVYWYQQSLDQGLQFLIQYYNGEERAKGNILERFSAQQFPDLHSELNLSSLELGDSALYFCASSGAEREKLFFGSGTQLSVL.

The table lists this clone with a few counts. The chain has TRBV11-2 and TRBJ2-1, with 16 bases fitting TRBD2. The CDR3 loop spans 16 amino acids. Germline V gene data show CDR1 as SGHAT and CDR2 as FQNNGV. The J segment lost 6 bases and the V segment lost 5 bases, leaving 4 bases of the junction unmatched. In DNA, the CDR3 is TGTGCCAGCAGCAGGGGACTAGCGGGGGGGTTCAATGAGCAGTTCTTC. Residues: CASSRGLAGGFNEQFF.

CDR3 in amino acids: CASSFGPSKETQYF. DNA for the CDR3: TGTGCCAGCAGCTTTGGGCCATCTAAAGAGACCCAGTACTTC. This chain joins TRBV7-3 and TRBJ2-5; no firm D call. Germline lookup yields CDR1 SGHTA and CDR2 FQGTGA. V gave up 3 bases and J gave up 3 bases, with 11 bases separating them. The CDR3 spans 14 residues.

This clone appeared a few times. V usage is TRBV5-4 and J usage is TRBJ2-2; D not certain. The CDR3 loop spans 13 amino acids. The ends were cut back, 4 bases at V and 8 bases at J, with 12 bases in the middle. The germline V gene encodes CDR1 SGHNT and CDR2 YYREEE (reference sequence). The CDR3 nucleotides read TGTGCCAGCAGCGATGACTCTTTTGGGGAGCTGTTTTTT. This translates into CASSDDSFGELFF.

The chain has TRBV12-3 or TRBV12-4 and TRBJ2-1; D possibly corresponds to TRBD1 (5 bases). The CDR3 spans 13 residues. Trimming pared 3 bases from V and 10 bases from J, leaving 13 bases between. CDR3 DNA: TGTGCCAGCAGTTTGGTGCAGTGGGGCGAGCAGTTCTTC. As protein: CASSLVQWGEQFF.

The chain joins TRBV11-2 to TRBJ1-2; D is uncertain. Trimming pared 5 bases from V and 4 bases from J, leaving 14 bases between. CDR3 length: 14 residues. Germline V lookup: CDR1 SGHAT, CDR2 FQNNGV. Here the CDR3 reads CASSQNGVLYGYTF. The CDR3 bases are TGTGCCAGCAGCCAGAACGGGGTCCTCTATGGCTACACCTTC. Together with reference TRBV11-2 and TRBJ1-2, the CDR3 gives the full variable domain: EAGVAQSPRYKIIEKRQSVAFWCNPISGHATLYWYQQILGQGPKLLIQFQNNGVVDDSQLPKDRFSAERLKGVDSTLKIQPAKLEDSAVYLCASSQNGVLYGYTFGSGTRLTVV.

V and J are TRBV2 and TRBJ1-2; D not resolved. The V end was cut by 1 base, the J end by 4 bases, with 4 bases between. Germline V CDR1 and CDR2: SNHLY, FYNNEI. This CDR3 contains 12 residues. The CDR3: CASSEGIYGYTF. DNA for the CDR3: TGTGCCAGCAGTGAAGGGATCTATGGCTACACCTTC. The complete variable domain, with remaining parts taken from reference TRBV2 and TRBJ1-2, reads EPEVTQTPSHQVTQMGQEVILRCVPISNHLYFYWYRQILGQKVEFLVSFYNNEISEKSEIFDDQFSVERPDGSNFTLKIRSTKLEDSAMYFCASSEGIYGYTFGSGTRLTVV.

This clone showed up just once. The CDR3 coding sequence is TGTGCCAGCTCACCAATGGGGGACGAGCAGTACTTC. Translation gives CASSPMGDEQYF. The rearrangement uses TRBV18 and TRBJ2-7; D tentatively reads TRBD1 or TRBD2 (5 bases each). Trimming removed 2 bases at V and 5 bases at J, with 7 bases between. This CDR3 spans 12 amino acids. Germline V gene sequence: CDR1 KGHSH, CDR2 LQKENI. Full variable domain (missing parts from reference TRBV18 and TRBJ2-7): NAGVMQNPRHLVRRRGQEARLRCSPMKGHSHVYWYRQLPEEGLKFMVYLQKENIIDESGMPKERFSAEFPKEGPSILRIQQVVRGDSAAYFCASSPMGDEQYFGPGTRLTVT.

The rearrangement links TRBV2 to TRBJ1-4; D is uncertain. This CDR3 contains 12 residues. The V gene's germline CDR1 is SNHLY and CDR2 FYNNEI. Trimming pared 2 bases from V and 10 bases from J, leaving 8 bases between. This CDR3 reads CASSEITLKLFF. The CDR3 nucleotides read TGTGCCAGCAGTGAAATAACGCTAAAACTGTTTTTT.

The rearrangement uses TRBV18 and TRBJ2-5, with 11 bases that match TRBD1. The germline CDR1 and CDR2 sequences are KGHSH and LQKENI. The CDR3 covers 16 residues. Unmatched junction bases numbered 9, after V lost 4 bases and J lost 5 bases. In nucleotides, the CDR3 is TGTGCCAGCTCACTTCGATTAGGACAGGGGGCTGAGACCCAGTACTTC. Translated: CASSLRLGQGAETQYF.

The CDR3 is CASSLGSGNQPQHF. CDR3 DNA sequence: TGCGCCAGCAGCTTAGGGAGTGGGAATCAGCCCCAGCATTTT. The chain joins TRBV5-1 to TRBJ1-5; no clear D. Per germline, CDR1 SGHRS and CDR2 YFSETQ. This CDR3 is built from 14 residues. V lost 2 bases and J lost 4, with 10 bases in between.

The V gene is TRBV2, the J gene TRBJ1-4; possibly TRBD1 for D (5 bases). CDR3 size: 14 residues. Trimming left V 7 bases short and J 7 bases short, with 16 bases between. CDR1 is SNHLY, CDR2 FYNNEI, per germline. The CDR3, as DNA: TGTGCCAGCATGAACCAAGGGGTCCCTGAAAAACTGTTTTTT. It codes for CASMNQGVPEKLFF.

V gene TRBV5-1 combines with J gene TRBJ1-2; D possibly corresponds to TRBD1 (6 bases). V was pared by 0 bases and J by 3 bases, with 9 bases between. This CDR3 has 14 residues. From germline, CDR1 is SGHRS and CDR2 YFSETQ. The CDR3 bases are TGCGCCAGCAGCTTGGACAGGGAGGACTATGGCTACACCTTC. Residues: CASSLDREDYGYTF. Full variable domain (rest looked up from reference TRBV5-1 and TRBJ1-2): KAGVTQTPRYLIKTRGQQVTLSCSPISGHRSVSWYQQTPGQGLQFLFEYFSETQRNKGNFPGRFSGRQFSNSRSEMNVSTLELGDSALYLCASSLDREDYGYTFGSGTRLTVV.

The chain recombines TRBV3-1 (or the pseudogene TRBV3-2) with TRBJ1-1, with D uncertain. From germline, CDR1 is LGHDT and CDR2 YNNKEL (reference sequence). This CDR3 spans 16 amino acids. The germline V and J ends were trimmed by 0 bases and 0 bases, with 11 bases remaining between them. The CDR3 DNA follows: TGTGCCAGCAGCCAAGAACCGCAGGTCATGAACACTGAAGCTTTCTTT. The encoded protein is CASSQEPQVMNTEAFF.

The V and J genes are TRBV21-1 and TRBJ2-1; TRBD2 is the table's D call, not checked against the DNA. TRBV21-1 corresponds to a pseudogene. This CDR3 comprises 14 residues. This CDR3 reads CASGGTWSYNEQFF. As DNA, the CDR3 is TGTGCCAGCGGCGGAACTTGGTCCTACAATGAGCAGTTCTTC.

This chain uses TRBV28 with TRBJ2-6; D is undetermined. The CDR3 loop spans 14 amino acids. V shed 6 bases and J shed 0 bases, with 6 bases lying between them. Germline lookup yields CDR1 MDHEN and CDR2 SYDVKM. The CDR3 reads CASRERSGANVLTF. CDR3 coding DNA: TGTGCCAGCAGAGAGCGCTCTGGGGCCAACGTCCTGACTTTC.

The chain has TRBV2 and TRBJ2-3; D is possibly TRBD2 (6 bases). V lost 3 bases and J lost 0, with 7 bases in between. The CDR3 sequence is 14 residues long. Germline values: CDR1 SNHLY, CDR2 FYNNEI. CDR3 loop: CASSEAGSTDTQYF. CDR3 bases: TGTGCCAGCAGTGAGGCGGGAAGCACAGATACGCAGTATTTT.

This clone appeared a single time. This chain uses TRBV20-1 with TRBJ2-1, with 10 nucleotides matching TRBD2. After removal of 3 bases from V and 4 bases from J, the junction contained 6 bases not matched to a gene. The V gene's germline CDR1 is DFQATT and CDR2 SNEGSKA (reference sequence). This CDR3 is 15 amino acids long. CDR3 DNA: TGCAGTGCTAGTCACTCTAGCGGGGGATACAATGAGCAGTTCTTC. It yields the protein CSASHSSGGYNEQFF.

This rearrangement joins TRBV19 to TRBJ2-5; 12 bases align to TRBD1. Trimming removed 6 bases from V and 2 bases from J; junction bases left unmatched: 13. The CDR3 spans 18 residues. Looked up from germline, CDR1 is LNHDA and CDR2 is SQIVND (reference sequence). This CDR3 is CASRPRPGQGARQETQYF. For the CDR3, the DNA is TGTGCCAGTAGGCCGCGCCCGGGACAGGGGGCGAGGCAAGAGACCCAGTACTTC. The whole variable domain, filled in from reference TRBV19 and TRBJ2-5, reads DGGITQSPKYLFRKEGQNVTLSCEQNLNHDAMYWYRQDPGQGLRLIYYSQIVNDFQKGDIAEGYSVSREKKESFPLTVTSAQKNPTAFYLCASRPRPGQGARQETQYFGPGTRLLVL.

This rearrangement joins TRBV7-9 to TRBJ1-3, with 8 nucleotides matching TRBD1. V was clipped by 5 bases and J by 0 bases; unmatched bases: 9. The CDR3 runs to 17 residues. Germline CDR1 SEHNR, CDR2 FQNEAQ (reference sequence). The DNA for the CDR3 is TGTGCCAGCAGCCTACGGACAGGGAGGAACTCTGGAAACACCATATATTTT. Translating gives CASSLRTGRNSGNTIYF.

Regarding this clone: The junction differs from germline at one of its ends, possibly a read error. The chain joins TRBV12-3 or TRBV12-4 to TRBJ2-7, with D perhaps matching TRBD1 or TRBD2 (5 bases each). The length of the CDR3 is 13 residues. This CDR3 reads CASSLGDPYEQYF. In DNA, the CDR3 is TGTGCCAGCAGCTTAGGGGACCCCTACGAGCAGTACTTC.

J is TRBJ1-1 and V is TRBV19; 8 nucleotides line up with TRBD1. The CDR3 loop spans 15 amino acids. The V gene end was trimmed by 6 bases and the J gene end by 2 bases; junction bases not matched to a gene: 8. CDR1 is LNHDA and CDR2 is SQIVND in the germline V gene (reference sequence). The CDR3 DNA reads TGTGCCAGTAGCGCAAGTTCAGGGGGCAACACTGAAGCTTTCTTT. Translation: CASSASSGGNTEAFF.

The rearrangement uses TRBV5-1 and TRBJ2-1, with D perhaps matching TRBD2 (5 bases). V shed 0 bases and J shed 4 bases, with 17 bases lying between them. The CDR3 contains 17 residues. Germline lookup yields CDR1 SGHRS and CDR2 YFSETQ. In nucleotides, the CDR3 is TGCGCCAGCAGCTTGGGAGCGTGGCAGGAGGCGTACAATGAGCAGTTCTTC. Encoded protein: CASSLGAWQEAYNEQFF. The entire variable domain, with the rest obtained from reference TRBV5-1 and TRBJ2-1, is as follows: KAGVTQTPRYLIKTRGQQVTLSCSPISGHRSVSWYQQTPGQGLQFLFEYFSETQRNKGNFPGRFSGRQFSNSRSEMNVSTLELGDSALYLCASSLGAWQEAYNEQFFGPGTRLTVL.